A selection of T cell receptor beta chains follows, all from one sample in a study of PD-L1 blockade in urothelial cancer. Sequenced by immunoSEQ multiplex PCR; TCRdb stores in-frame clones only, minus some. In the table there are tens of thousands of clones, approximately 80% of which are singletons. Sequencing used PBMCs, obtained around atezolizumab (anti-PD-L1) treatment. Receptors originate from a middle-aged man with urothelial cancer. Both conserved end residues are part of each CDR3. A D gene is named only where the DNA matches it firmly. Not all rows give a size; the values are once, few, many and, for expanded clones, a class.

V gene	J gene	D gene	clone size	CDR3 protein	CDR3 DNA
TRBV6-1	TRBJ2-1	TRBD2	.	CASSVVLAGVGSYNEQFF	TGTGCCAGCAGTGTGGTACTAGCGGGAGTGGGGTCCTACAATGAGCAGTTCTTC
TRBV2	TRBJ1-4	.	many	CASGNGIPSELFF	TGTGCCAGCGGGAACGGGATTCCGTCTGAACTGTTTTTT
TRBV6-1	TRBJ2-7	TRBD1	.	CASRLFGTGDYEQYF	TGTGCCAGCAGACTTTTCGGGACAGGGGACTACGAGCAGTACTTC
TRBV6-5	TRBJ1-5	.	.	CASSHGGGNQPQHF	TGTGCCAGCAGCCACGGGGGGGGGAATCAGCCCCAGCATTTT
TRBV10-1	TRBJ2-7	TRBD2	once	CASSELGRACNEQYF	TGCGCCAGCAGTGAGCTCGGGAGGGCCTGCAACGAGCAGTACTTC
TRBV4-3	TRBJ1-3	TRBD1	few	CASSQGTGGNTIYF	TGCGCCAGCAGCCAAGGGACAGGTGGAAACACCATATATTTT
TRBV7-6	TRBJ2-1	TRBD1	.	CASSFPGQGVDEQFF	TGTGCCAGCAGCTTCCCGGGACAGGGGGTCGATGAGCAGTTCTTC
TRBV28	TRBJ1-1	.	.	CASSPIQWGVNTEAFF	TGTGCCAGCAGCCCAATTCAATGGGGGGTGAACACTGAAGCTTTCTTT
TRBV7-6	TRBJ2-7	.	.	CASSLVAGEQYF	TGTGCCAGCAGCTTAGTAGCTGGGGAGCAGTACTTC
TRBV27	TRBJ1-5	.	.	CASRGQGNQPQHF	TGTGCCAGCAGAGGGCAGGGAAATCAGCCCCAGCATTTT
TRBV4-1	TRBJ2-3	TRBD2	.	CASSQASGSLLDTQYF	TGCGCCAGCAGCCAAGCTAGCGGGAGTCTGTTAGATACGCAGTATTTT
TRBV28	TRBJ2-5	.	.	CASSRGTRRGTQYF	TGTGCCAGCAGCCGCGGGACCCGTCGCGGGACCCAGTACTTC
TRBV5-1	TRBJ2-7	.	.	CASSPSQGGTYEQYF	TGCGCCAGCAGCCCCTCTCAGGGAGGAACCTACGAGCAGTACTTC
TRBV6-6	TRBJ1-2	.	once	CASSDMTGDNYGYTF	TGTGCCAGCAGCGACATGACAGGAGACAACTATGGCTACACCTTC
TRBV28	TRBJ1-2	TRBD1	.	CASSLFAGGNYGYTF	TGTGCCAGCAGTTTATTCGCAGGGGGGAACTATGGCTACACCTTC
TRBV7-2	TRBJ2-7	.	.	CASSLDYRPSYEQYF	TGTGCCAGCAGCTTAGACTATAGACCTTCCTACGAGCAGTACTTC
TRBV30	TRBJ2-1	.	.	CAWGGSPNEQFF	TGTGCCTGGGGCGGGTCCCCGAATGAGCAGTTCTTC
TRBV6-5	TRBJ2-7	.	.	CASSYRQGYEQYF	TGTGCCAGCAGTTACCGGCAGGGCTACGAGCAGTACTTC
TRBV4-1	TRBJ2-2	.	.	CASSQEGLNTGELFF	TGCGCCAGCAGCCAAGAGGGCCTTAACACCGGGGAGCTGTTTTTT
TRBV19	TRBJ2-7	.	.	CASSPGRTGGGSLYEQYF	TGTGCCAGTAGTCCGGGAAGGACAGGAGGGGGTTCCCTCTACGAGCAGTACTTC